This entry features one TCR beta chain sequence. This entry is derived from a study of blood T cell repertoires in COVID-19. Study information: Italy, Spain and the United States were the sources of the convalescent and acute COVID-19 samples. PBMCs, B-cell-depleted T cells, or T cells provided the cDNA or gDNA that made up the material.

Original processing notes: Amplification with reference gene primers provided the estimates of nucleated cell counts. Generated by immunoSEQ multiplex PCR, the TCRdb table keeps only in-frame clones and is missing some. Clonal size and the V and J genes are those of that table, whereas D and trimming came from the DNA. Of about 90,000 clones listed, 75% to 85% are singletons. Trimming took 6 bases from V and 13 from J, leaving 21 bases between them. The CDR3 spans 13 residues. This clonotype originated in a human donor in a cohort sampled during active COVID-19. The chain links TRBV12-3 or TRBV12-4 to TRBJ1-1; TRBD1 is a possible D gene (6 bases). Specimen: peripheral blood. The CDR3 sequence: CASSLLAGQTGFF. CDR3 in DNA: TGTGCCAGCAGCCTTCTCGCCGGACAGACAGGTTTCTTT.